These 27 T cell receptor beta chains were all obtained from the same sample, sequenced in a study of T cells in Graves' hyperthyroidism and ophthalmopathy. From RNA transcripts, TCR beta CDR3 regions were amplified. Researchers ran a first-round RT-PCR on the TCR CDR3 using the HTBI primer set. MiXCR, run by TCRdb on the multiplex PCR reads, gives a single entry per CDR3 protein. This sample has over 250,000 distinct CDR3 sequences, with 15% to 20% found just once. The sample comprised blood. The source is a woman aged 55 to 70 with Graves' ophthalmopathy.

This clonotype has ten or more counts. V gene TRBV5-1 combines with J gene TRBJ2-5; perhaps TRBD2 as D (5 bases). Trimming pared 4 bases from V and 0 bases from J, leaving 13 bases between. The CDR3 consists of 15 residues. Germline assignment: CDR1 SGHRS and CDR2 YFSETQ. The CDR3 nucleotides are TGCGCCAGCAGCCCGGGAAGTTGGTACCAAGAGACCCAGTACTTC. Protein sequence: CASSPGSWYQETQYF.

This clonotype was counted many times. The V call is TRBV10-3, the J call TRBJ2-3, with D perhaps TRBD1 or TRBD2 (6 bases each). Between the trimmed V and J ends, which lost 3 bases and 2 bases, there was a span of 15 bases. There are 16 residues in the CDR3. Germline V gene sequence: CDR1 ENHRY, CDR2 SYGVKD. CDR3 loop: CAISDVGGRNTDTQYF. The CDR3, as DNA: TGTGCCATCAGTGATGTAGGGGGGCGAAACACAGATACGCAGTATTTT.

This clonotype showed up many times. CDR3 sequence (DNA): TGTGCCAGCACCAGGACTAGCGGGACCACAGATACGCAGTATTTT. Protein product: CASTRTSGTTDTQYF. The chain joins TRBV12-3 or TRBV12-4 to TRBJ2-3; 12 bases are a match to TRBD2. CDR3 length equals 15 residues. The trim removed 7 bases at V and 2 bases at J, leaving 4 bases unmatched.

At least ten counts were recorded for this clonotype. This sequence joins TRBV5-1 and TRBJ2-5; possibly TRBD1 or TRBD2 for D (5 bases each). CDR1 SGHRS and CDR2 YFSETQ come from the germline V gene. CDR3 length equals 15 residues. V was clipped by 4 bases and J by 4 bases, with 17 bases between them. CDR3 nucleotide sequence: TGCGCCAGCAGCCTGGACGGGACGGCCACAGAGACCCAGTACTTC. It yields the protein CASSLDGTATETQYF.

The J gene is TRBJ2-7, the V gene TRBV11-2, with D possibly being TRBD1 or TRBD2 (6 bases each). V lost 5 bases and J 0 bases, leaving 11 bases between the germline ends. This CDR3 has 14 amino acids. From germline, CDR1 is SGHAT and CDR2 FQNNGV. The CDR3 DNA follows: TGTGCCAGCAGCACCGGGGGCGCCTCCTACGAGCAGTACTTC. This sequence encodes CASSTGGASYEQYF. Full variable domain (remainder filled in from reference TRBV11-2 and TRBJ2-7): EAGVAQSPRYKIIEKRQSVAFWCNPISGHATLYWYQQILGQGPKLLIQFQNNGVVDDSQLPKDRFSAERLKGVDSTLKIQPAKLEDSAVYLCASSTGGASYEQYFGPGTRLTVT.

The V call is TRBV29-1, the J call TRBJ2-1; TRBD2 matches 16 bases. The CDR3 contains 17 residues. V lost 3 bases and J lost 7; bases outside the gene matches: 9. Germline CDR1 reads SQVTM; CDR2 reads ANQGSEA. CDR3 nucleotide sequence: TGCAGCGTTGAGGGACTAGCGGGAGGGCCCCCCGGAAATGAGCAGTTCTTC. Translated, it gives CSVEGLAGGPPGNEQFF.

This clonotype was picked up a small number of times. The junction differs from germline at one of its ends, possibly a read error. The rearrangement joins TRBV7-2 to TRBJ2-2; TRBD1 aligns across 8 bases. The length of the CDR3 is 16 residues. Germline lookup yields CDR1 SGHTA and CDR2 FQGNSA. CDR3 sequence (DNA): TGTGCCAGCAGCCTAGACAGGGGTCGCATCACCGGGGAGCTGTCTTTT. This encodes CASSLDRGRITGELSF.

This clonotype showed up many times. This chain joins TRBV19 and TRBJ1-5; D remains ambiguous. V was shortened by 1 base and J by 3 bases, with 4 bases between the two germline ends. Germline loops: CDR1 LNHDA, CDR2 SQIVND (reference sequence). This CDR3 is built from 13 residues. Here the CDR3 DNA reads TGTGCCAGTAGTATAGGATTCAATCAGCCCCAGCATTTT. Translating gives CASSIGFNQPQHF.

The genes are TRBV4-3 and TRBJ1-2, with D possibly TRBD1 on 5 matching bases. The CDR3 length is 14 residues. V was trimmed by 3 bases and J by 5 bases, leaving 13 bases between them. Germline V CDR1 and CDR2: LGHNA, YSLEER. The chain's CDR3 is CASSQDTKGYGYTF. The CDR3 DNA sequence: TGCGCCAGCAGCCAGGACACCAAAGGGTATGGCTACACCTTC.

This clonotype came up many times. The rearrangement links TRBV7-2 to TRBJ2-1; TRBD1 matches 9 bases. J was trimmed by 5 bases and V by 1 base; bases with no gene match: 9. From germline, CDR1 is SGHTA and CDR2 FQGNSA. The CDR3 spans 17 residues. The CDR3 region is CASSLVAPGQGNNEQFF. The CDR3 nucleotides read TGTGCCAGCAGCTTAGTAGCGCCGGGACAGGGAAACAATGAGCAGTTCTTC. The variable domain in full, with the rest retrieved from reference TRBV7-2 and TRBJ2-1, is GAGVSQSPSNKVTEKGKDVELRCDPISGHTALYWYRQSLGQGLEFLIYFQGNSAPDKSGLPSDRFSAERTGGSVSTLTIQRTQQEDSAVYLCASSLVAPGQGNNEQFFGPGTRLTVL.

This clonotype was seen a handful of times. This chain joins TRBV5-5 and TRBJ2-7; no clear D gene. Germline V gene sequence: CDR1 SGHKS, CDR2 YYEKEE (reference sequence). Trimming shortened V by 0 bases and J by 2 bases, and 15 bases separated the two germline ends. This CDR3 is built from 16 residues. CDR3 DNA sequence: TGTGCCAGCAGCTTGGAGAGTCTTAGTTCTCCCTACGAGCAGTACTTC. It specifies CASSLESLSSPYEQYF.

This clonotype was found many times. The V and J genes are TRBV4-2 and TRBJ2-3; unclear D gene. Trimming took off 1 base at V and 0 bases at J, with 8 bases between the two ends. The CDR3 spans 15 residues. Looked up from germline, CDR1 is LGHNA and CDR2 is YNFKEQ. The CDR3, as DNA: TGTGCCAGCAGCCAAGCTAAGGCTAGCACAGATACGCAGTATTTT. Its protein product is CASSQAKASTDTQYF.

This clonotype was observed many times. This chain joins TRBV10-3 and TRBJ1-2; D is possibly TRBD1 (6 bases). Germline CDR1 reads ENHRY; CDR2 reads SYGVKD. This CDR3 comprises 14 residues. V was clipped by 5 bases and J by 0 bases, with 10 bases between them. The CDR3 DNA sequence: TGTGCCATCAGTAGGGGGAGTTCTAACTATGGCTACACCTTC. This translates into CAISRGSSNYGYTF.

Note on this clonotype: A read error is possible here, since a much larger clone lies one base away. The chain joins TRBV28 to TRBJ2-3; 12 nucleotides line up with TRBD1. CDR1 and CDR2 (germline): MDHEN, SYDVKM. The CDR3 covers 15 residues. CDR3 coding DNA: TGTGCCAGCCGTTTAGGGACAGGGGGCGGGGATACGCAGTATTTT. It translates to CASRLGTGGGDTQYF.

The chain combines TRBV18 with TRBJ2-3; 8 nucleotides align to TRBD2. The CDR3 sequence is 16 residues long. Losses at the gene ends were 4 bases for V and 3 bases for J; bases not matched to a gene: 9. Germline CDR1 is KGHSH and CDR2 is LQKENI. The chain's CDR3 is CASSLPHRGGTDTQYF. The DNA of the CDR3 is TGTGCCAGCTCACTACCTCATCGGGGGGGTACAGATACGCAGTATTTT.

This clonotype was counted many times. The V call is TRBV27, the J call TRBJ1-1, with a weak D call TRBD1 (5 bases). Germline CDR1 MNHEY, CDR2 SMNVEV (reference sequence). V shed 5 bases and J shed 9 bases, with 16 bases lying between them. The CDR3 is made up of 13 amino acids. The CDR3 is CASSTPRQPKAFF. CDR3 DNA: TGTGCCAGCAGTACGCCTCGACAGCCTAAAGCTTTCTTT.

This clonotype has at least ten counts. The J gene is TRBJ1-3, the V gene TRBV7-2; D is uncertain. This CDR3 has 14 amino acids. Trimming took 5 bases from V and 4 from J, leaving 12 bases between them. Germline assignment: CDR1 SGHTA and CDR2 FQGNSA. CDR3 bases: TGTGCCAGCAGCCTCGGACTAGGAGGAAACACCATATATTTT. Translated, it gives CASSLGLGGNTIYF.

This clonotype was counted at least ten times. The rearrangement uses TRBV20-1 and TRBJ1-5, with a tentative D call TRBD1 (5 bases). V lost 3 bases and J 6 bases, leaving 12 bases between the germline ends. The length of the CDR3 is 13 residues. CDR1 and CDR2 (germline): DFQATT, SNEGSKA (reference sequence). The CDR3 region is CSARGRESQPQHF. The CDR3 nucleotides are TGCAGTGCTAGGGGCAGGGAAAGTCAGCCCCAGCATTTT.

In its sample, this clonotype was seen many times. The V and J genes are TRBV18 and TRBJ2-5; D unclear. The V end lost 6 bases, the J end lost 1 base, and 9 bases lay between the germline ends. The CDR3 runs to 13 residues. Germline CDR1 KGHSH, CDR2 LQKENI. For the CDR3, the DNA is TGTGCCAGCTCGCCTCCTATCCAAGAGACCCAGTACTTC. This codes for CASSPPIQETQYF. Drawing the rest from reference TRBV18 and TRBJ2-5, the complete variable domain is NAGVMQNPRHLVRRRGQEARLRCSPMKGHSHVYWYRQLPEEGLKFMVYLQKENIIDESGMPKERFSAEFPKEGPSILRIQQVVRGDSAAYFCASSPPIQETQYFGPGTRLLVL.

This clonotype was counted ten times or more. This chain links TRBV7-2 with TRBJ2-1, with TRBD2 identical over 13 bases. CDR1 and CDR2 (germline): SGHTA, FQGNSA. Trimming removed 6 bases from V and 9 bases from J; junction bases left unmatched: 11. This CDR3 comprises 16 residues. The CDR3 region is CASRKPGLAGASEQFF. For the CDR3, the DNA is TGTGCCAGCAGGAAACCCGGACTAGCGGGAGCCAGTGAGCAGTTCTTC.

The chain employs TRBV7-8 and TRBJ2-1, with D possibly TRBD2 on 7 matching bases. V shed 4 bases and J shed 6 bases, with 19 bases lying between them. The CDR3 has 16 amino acids. Germline values: CDR1 SGHVS, CDR2 FQNEAQ. CDR3 in DNA: TGTGCCAGCAGCTCCCCGGGGGGCGCCAGGGGCAATGAGCAGTTCTTC. Translating it yields CASSSPGGARGNEQFF.

J is TRBJ2-3 and V is TRBV28; the D gene could be TRBD1 or TRBD2 (5 bases each). Germline lookup yields CDR1 MDHEN and CDR2 SYDVKM. There are 16 residues in the CDR3. Trimming took off 6 bases at V and 0 bases at J, with 16 bases between the two ends. The DNA for the CDR3 is TGTGCCAGCAGCGACCCAGGGAGCAGAAGCACAGATACGCAGTATTTT. Protein product: CASSDPGSRSTDTQYF.

This clonotype was observed at least ten times. The chain uses TRBV7-9 and TRBJ2-5; maybe TRBD1 (6 bases). The germline V and J ends were trimmed by 5 bases and 5 bases, with 12 bases remaining between them. Per the germline V gene, CDR1 is SEHNR and CDR2 is FQNEAQ (reference sequence). The CDR3 has 13 residues. The CDR3: CASSRGQTETQYF. For the CDR3, the DNA is TGTGCCAGCAGCCGAGGACAGACGGAGACCCAGTACTTC. Full variable domain (outside the CDR3, taken from reference TRBV7-9 and TRBJ2-5): DTGVSQNPRHKITKRGQNVTFRCDPISEHNRLYWYRQTLGQGPEFLTYFQNEAQLEKSRLLSDRFSAERPKGSFSTLEIQRTEQGDSAMYLCASSRGQTETQYFGPGTRLLVL.

The gene calls are TRBV4-3 and TRBJ2-7; 9 bases are shared with TRBD1. This CDR3 is 13 amino acids long. Germline CDR1 reads LGHNA; CDR2 reads YSLEER. After removal of 4 bases from V and 5 bases from J, the junction contained 3 bases not matched to a gene. CDR3 nucleotide sequence: TGCGCCAGCAGCCGGGACAGGGCCCACGAGCAGTACTTC. Its translation: CASSRDRAHEQYF.

The gene calls are TRBV7-2 and TRBJ2-3; no firm D call. With 2 bases removed from V and 2 bases from J, the gap between germline ends came to 11 bases. Germline loops: CDR1 SGHTA, CDR2 FQGNSA. This CDR3 spans 15 amino acids. The CDR3 sequence is CASSLSPGTTDTQYF. DNA for the CDR3: TGTGCCAGCAGCTTAAGTCCCGGAACCACAGATACGCAGTATTTT.

At least ten counts were recorded for this clonotype. V usage is TRBV11-3 and J usage is TRBJ2-5; D is unclear. Trimming cost V 2 bases and J 0 bases, with 4 bases left between them. This CDR3 is 13 amino acids long. Germline V CDR1 and CDR2: SGHNT, YENEEA. The CDR3 nucleotides read TGTGCCAGCAGCTTAACAGACCAAGAGACCCAGTACTTC. Its protein is CASSLTDQETQYF.

This clonotype was observed a few times. The gene calls are TRBV18 and TRBJ2-4, with TRBD2 matching over 13 bases. Losses at the gene ends were 5 bases for V and 3 bases for J; bases not matched to a gene: 4. Germline CDR1 is KGHSH and CDR2 is LQKENI. This CDR3 has 16 amino acids. The CDR3 here is CASSTGLAGFKNIQYF. The CDR3 nucleotides read TGTGCCAGCTCAACGGGACTAGCGGGGTTCAAAAACATTCAGTACTTC.